Following are 27 T cell receptor beta chains from one sample sequenced in a study of T cell repertoires in cytomegalovirus infection. The antigens for these receptors are not known. TCRdb fed the reads into MiXCR, producing one record per CDR3 protein. The sample shows about a million distinct CDR3 sequences, about a third of them seen only once. Sample: cultured CD8+ T cells from PBMCs, taken from culture after CMV antigen stimulation. The source is a human donor in good health (CMV status not recorded). Some clones in this sample may be carry-over from other donors' samples.

This clonotype occurred many times. V usage is TRBV6-1 and J usage is TRBJ2-3; D not resolved. Trimming took off 7 bases at V and 2 bases at J, with 16 bases between the two ends. The CDR3 has 15 amino acids. From germline, CDR1 is MNHNS and CDR2 SASEGT. CDR3 nucleotides: TGTGCCAGCACCCCCCCGGTCCTTTCCACAGATACGCAGTATTTT. This translates into CASTPPVLSTDTQYF.

In its sample, this clonotype was seen many times. The chain joins TRBV12-3 or TRBV12-4 to TRBJ1-5; TRBD1 might be the D (5 bases). The CDR3 extends over 17 amino acids. V was shortened by 3 bases and J by 0 bases, with 15 bases between the two germline ends. CDR3 sequence (DNA): TGTGCCAGCAGTTTTTTCTCTCGACAGAATAGCAATCAGCCCCAGCATTTT. It specifies CASSFFSRQNSNQPQHF.

CDR3 residues: CATSDRTSGGLGFGGTDTQYF. CDR3 DNA sequence: TGTGCCACCAGTGATCGAACTAGCGGGGGGCTGGGATTCGGTGGCACAGATACGCAGTATTTT. V gene TRBV24-1 combines with J gene TRBJ2-3, with 12 bases fitting TRBD2. This CDR3 region has 21 residues. V gave up 3 bases and J gave up 1 base; unmatched junction bases: 16. Germline loops: CDR1 KGHDR, CDR2 SFDVKD.

This rearrangement joins TRBV7-9 to TRBJ2-5, with 11 bases identical to TRBD2. V gave up 5 bases and J gave up 1 base; unmatched junction bases: 6. The CDR3 runs to 16 residues. Germline V gives CDR1 SEHNR, CDR2 FQNEAQ (reference sequence). CDR3 nucleotides: TGTGCCAGCAGCCGACTAGCGGGGACCTTCCAAGAGACCCAGTACTTC. Translation: CASSRLAGTFQETQYF.

This chain joins TRBV27 and TRBJ2-1, with 8 positions matching TRBD2. The CDR3 runs to 11 residues. Germline CDR1 MNHEY, CDR2 SMNVEV (reference sequence). The V gene end was trimmed by 11 bases and the J gene end by 10 bases; junction bases not matched to a gene: 7. CDR3 amino acids: CAVLTSGEQFF. CDR3 DNA: TGTGCCGTATTAACTAGCGGAGAGCAGTTCTTC.

There are a few counts of this clonotype. V gene TRBV7-9 combines with J gene TRBJ1-6; D possibly corresponds to TRBD1 (6 bases). Germline values: CDR1 SEHNR, CDR2 FQNEAQ (reference sequence). The CDR3 contains 16 residues. Trimming cost V 5 bases and J 9 bases, with 20 bases left between them. CDR3 bases: TGTGCCAGCAGCAGCAACAGGGATGTGAAAAGTTCACCCCTCCACTTT. Translating gives CASSSNRDVKSSPLHF.

J is TRBJ2-1 and V is TRBV24-1; D possibly corresponds to TRBD2 (5 bases). V lost 0 bases to trimming and J lost 7 bases, with 15 bases between them. Germline CDR1 reads KGHDR; CDR2 reads SFDVKD. This CDR3 region has 16 residues. The CDR3: CATSDLRTAGGNEQFF. In DNA form, the CDR3 reads TGTGCCACCAGTGATTTGCGGACGGCAGGCGGGAATGAGCAGTTCTTC.

This clonotype was counted a few times. This chain's CDR3 is CASSIVRDRDYGYTF. For the CDR3, the DNA is TGTGCCAGTAGTATAGTCCGGGACAGGGACTATGGCTACACCTTC. The chain couples TRBV19 to TRBJ1-2, with 9 nucleotides matching TRBD1. The V gene's germline CDR1 is LNHDA and CDR2 SQIVND (reference sequence). Germline trimming cut 1 base from V and 3 bases from J; bases unmatched to any gene: 3. The CDR3 sequence is 15 residues long. Based on the CDR3 plus reference TRBV19 and TRBJ1-2, the full variable domain is DGGITQSPKYLFRKEGQNVTLSCEQNLNHDAMYWYRQDPGQGLRLIYYSQIVNDFQKGDIAEGYSVSREKKESFPLTVTSAQKNPTAFYLCASSIVRDRDYGYTFGSGTRLTVV.

The rearrangement links TRBV6-2 or TRBV6-3 to TRBJ2-1; 10 bases map to TRBD1. Trimming cost V 6 bases and J 0 bases; bases outside gene matches: 5. The CDR3 is made up of 16 amino acids. Germline CDR1 is MNHEY and CDR2 is SVGEGT. In DNA form, the CDR3 reads TGTGCCAGCAGACCACGACAGGGGGCCTCCTACAATGAGCAGTTCTTC. This translates into CASRPRQGASYNEQFF.

The chain has TRBV19 and TRBJ1-2; D gene unclear. Trimming removed 1 base at V and 3 bases at J, with 9 bases between. The CDR3 has 14 amino acids. The germline gives CDR1 LNHDA, CDR2 SQIVND (reference sequence). CDR3 amino acids: CASSIVADYYGYTF. As DNA, the CDR3 is TGTGCCAGTAGTATAGTGGCAGACTACTATGGCTACACCTTC.

The chain recombines TRBV29-1 with TRBJ2-3, with 16 positions matching TRBD2. The CDR3 covers 16 residues. Trimming removed 6 bases from V and 3 bases from J; junction bases left unmatched: 6. Germline V lookup: CDR1 SQVTM, CDR2 ANQGSEA. CDR3 sequence reads: CSVGTSGGGWTDTQYF. CDR3 nucleotides: TGCAGCGTCGGGACTAGCGGGGGGGGGTGGACAGATACGCAGTATTTT.

The V call is TRBV27, the J call TRBJ2-6; the D gene is possibly TRBD1 (5 bases). There are 14 residues in the CDR3. V lost 5 bases to trimming and J lost 3 bases, with 8 bases between them. Germline CDR1 and CDR2: MNHEY and SMNVEV (reference sequence). CDR3: CASSLRVGANVLTF. CDR3 in DNA: TGTGCCAGCAGTCTCAGGGTTGGGGCCAACGTCCTGACTTTC.

This clonotype was seen a handful of times. V is TRBV13 and J is TRBJ2-4, with TRBD2 identical over 15 bases. CDR3 size: 15 residues. Germline assignment: CDR1 PRHDT and CDR2 FYEKMQ (reference sequence). Germline trimming cut 5 bases from V and 10 bases from J; bases unmatched to any gene: 6. The CDR3, as DNA: TGTGCCAGCAGCGGTGGACTAGCGGGGGGGCGAATTCAGTACTTC. Amino acid sequence: CASSGGLAGGRIQYF.

Remarks on this clonotype: A much larger clone is a single base away; this may be a read error. The chain has TRBV7-6 and TRBJ2-2, with D possibly TRBD1 on 6 matching bases. V was shortened by 1 base and J by 5 bases, with 11 bases between the two germline ends. This CDR3 is built from 15 residues. The V gene's germline CDR1 is SGHVS and CDR2 FNYEAQ. The CDR3 region is CASSLGQVATGELFF. CDR3 in DNA: TGTGCCAGCAGCTTAGGACAGGTGGCGACCGGGGAGCTGTTTTTT.

Only a few counts were recorded for this clonotype. The chain links TRBV9 to TRBJ2-5; D tentatively reads TRBD1 or TRBD2 (6 bases each). The CDR3 has 14 amino acids. The V and J ends lost 0 bases and 9 bases respectively, with 15 bases between them. Germline V lookup: CDR1 SGDLS, CDR2 YYNGEE. The CDR3 sequence is CASSVEGGPRAQYF. CDR3 nucleotide sequence: TGTGCCAGCAGCGTAGAGGGGGGACCAAGGGCCCAGTACTTC.

The chain has TRBV14 and TRBJ1-2; D is unclear. The CDR3 is made up of 13 amino acids. The germline gives CDR1 SGHDN, CDR2 FVKESK. The V and J ends lost 1 base and 7 bases respectively, with 10 bases between them. The CDR3 sequence is CASSQGTVIGYTF. The CDR3 nucleotides are TGTGCCAGCAGCCAAGGGACCGTTATTGGCTACACCTTC.

In its sample, this clonotype was seen once. One end of the junction varies from germline; a read error may be responsible. V and J are TRBV5-3 and TRBJ2-7; tentatively, D is TRBD1 (6 bases). TRBV5-3 is classed as an ORF, of uncertain function. CDR3 length equals 14 residues. The CDR3, as DNA: TGTGCCAGCAGCTTGTTATGGGGGCCGAACGAGCAGTACTTC. Translating it yields CASSLLWGPNEQYF.

CDR3 nucleotides: TGTGCCAGCCCAGGACGGACGAACACTGAAGCTTTCTTT. Amino acid sequence: CASPGRTNTEAFF. V and J are TRBV2 and TRBJ1-1, with D uncertain. V lost 8 bases, J lost 1 base, and 11 bases lay in between. Looked up from germline, CDR1 is SNHLY and CDR2 is FYNNEI. This CDR3 is 13 amino acids long.

As concerns this clonotype: Just one base apart from a much larger clone, this may be a read error. This sequence joins TRBV7-3 and TRBJ1-5; D is perhaps TRBD1 (6 bases). This CDR3 has 15 residues. The germline V gene has CDR1 SGHTA and CDR2 FQGTGA. Trimming took off 8 bases at V and 0 bases at J, with 14 bases between the two ends. This CDR3 reads CASGQGTFSNQPQHF. The DNA of the CDR3 is TGTGCCAGCGGCCAAGGGACATTTAGCAATCAGCCCCAGCATTTT.

This chain uses TRBV11-2 with TRBJ2-3; the D is unclear. This CDR3 is built from 14 residues. Germline V CDR1 and CDR2: SGHAT, FQNNGV. V was cut by 6 bases and J by 4 bases, with 14 bases left in between. The CDR3 coding sequence is TGTGCCAGCAGTTACACCCCCAAACCAGATACGCAGTATTTT. It is translated as CASSYTPKPDTQYF.

This clonotype appeared a few times. The genes are TRBV19 and TRBJ1-1; tentatively, D is TRBD1 (6 bases). CDR3 length equals 14 residues. Germline V gene data show CDR1 as LNHDA and CDR2 as SQIVND (reference sequence). Trimming took off 4 bases at V and 1 base at J, with 10 bases between the two ends. The CDR3 loop is CASSRTVQNTEAFF. The CDR3 DNA follows: TGTGCCAGTAGTAGGACAGTCCAGAACACTGAAGCTTTCTTT.

This clonotype has more than one count but fewer than ten. The V gene is TRBV20-1, the J gene TRBJ2-5, with 9 bases aligning to TRBD1. This CDR3 contains 17 residues. The V segment lost 5 bases and the J segment 2 bases; nucleotides outside the gene matches: 15. CDR1 and CDR2 from the germline V gene are DFQATT and SNEGSKA (reference sequence). The CDR3 here is CSAFVPLGTGTQETQYF. CDR3 DNA sequence: TGCAGTGCTTTCGTACCCTTAGGGACAGGGACTCAAGAGACCCAGTACTTC.

CDR3: CASSYSRTANEKLFF. In DNA, the CDR3 is TGTGCCAGCAGTTACTCCAGGACGGCTAATGAAAAACTGTTTTTT. The chain recombines TRBV6-5 with TRBJ1-4; no definite D call. This CDR3 region has 15 residues. From germline, CDR1 is MNHEY and CDR2 SVGAGI. V lost 0 bases to trimming and J lost 3 bases, with 8 bases between them.

The V and J genes are TRBV6-1 and TRBJ1-3; 10 bases are a match to TRBD1. CDR3 length: 16 residues. Germline-derived CDR1 and CDR2 are MNHNS and SASEGT. V shed 8 bases, J shed 3 bases, and the junction held 10 bases outside the gene matches. In DNA, the CDR3 is TGTGCCAGCTTCCCGGGACAGGGGTCGGGTGGAAACACCATATATTTT. It yields the protein CASFPGQGSGGNTIYF.

The rearrangement joins TRBV27 to TRBJ2-3, with D perhaps matching TRBD2 (6 bases). Looked up from germline, CDR1 is MNHEY and CDR2 is SMNVEV (reference sequence). The CDR3 contains 12 residues. The V end lost 6 bases, the J end lost 13 bases, and 17 bases lay between the germline ends. Written as DNA, the CDR3 is TGTGCCAGCAGCCTGAAAGGGACTGCGGAGTATTTT. Translated: CASSLKGTAEYF.

V is TRBV14 and J is TRBJ2-1; D gene unclear. CDR1 and CDR2 from the germline V gene are SGHDN and FVKESK. V lost 1 base to trimming and J lost 10 bases, with 5 bases between them. The CDR3 loop spans 11 amino acids. The CDR3 DNA sequence: TGTGCCAGCAGCCAAGCTTGGGAGCAGTTCTTC. Amino acids: CASSQAWEQFF.

This clonotype turned up a few times. The chain carries TRBV5-6 and TRBJ1-6, with D possibly TRBD1 on 5 matching bases. The V gene's germline CDR1 is SGHDT and CDR2 YYEEEE. This CDR3 spans 14 amino acids. Deletions cut 2 bases from V and 5 bases from J, with 8 bases between. CDR3 in amino acids: CASSFDRDNSPLHF. In DNA form, the CDR3 reads TGTGCCAGCAGCTTCGACAGAGATAATTCACCCCTCCACTTT.